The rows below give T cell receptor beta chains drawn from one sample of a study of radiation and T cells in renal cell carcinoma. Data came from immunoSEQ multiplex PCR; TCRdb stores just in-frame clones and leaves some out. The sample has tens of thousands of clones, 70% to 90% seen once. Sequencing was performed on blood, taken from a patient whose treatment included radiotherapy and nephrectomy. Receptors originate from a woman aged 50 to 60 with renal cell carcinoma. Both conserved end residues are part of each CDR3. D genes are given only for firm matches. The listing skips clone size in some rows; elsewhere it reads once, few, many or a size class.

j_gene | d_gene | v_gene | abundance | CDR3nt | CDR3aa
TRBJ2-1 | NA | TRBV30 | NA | TGTGCCTGGAGTCTAACGGACAGCTACAATGAGCAGTTCTTC | CAWSLTDSYNEQFF
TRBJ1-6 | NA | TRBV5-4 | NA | TGTGCCAGCAGCTTCCAAGGGGATTCACCCCTCCACTTT | CASSFQGDSPLHF
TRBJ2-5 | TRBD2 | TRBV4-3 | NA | TGCGCCAGCAGCTATCGAGGACTAGCGGAAGAGACCCAGTACTTC | CASSYRGLAEETQYF
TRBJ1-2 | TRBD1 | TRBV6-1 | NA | TGTGCCAGCAGTAATACAGGGGGCTATGGCTACACCTTC | CASSNTGGYGYTF
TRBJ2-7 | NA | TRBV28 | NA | TGTGCCAGCAGTTCCCGATTCCACGAGCAGTACTTC | CASSSRFHEQYF
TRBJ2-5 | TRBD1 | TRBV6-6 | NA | TGTGCCAGCAGTACCCAGGGGGCGCGGGAGACCCAGTACTTC | CASSTQGARETQYF
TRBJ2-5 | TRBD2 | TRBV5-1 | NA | TGCGCCAGCGGGGTGGCGGGAGGTCGGACCCAGTACTTC | CASGVAGGRTQYF
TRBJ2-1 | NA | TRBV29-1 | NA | TGCAGCGTTGGGGCAGGGGTCAATGAGCAGTTCTTC | CSVGAGVNEQFF
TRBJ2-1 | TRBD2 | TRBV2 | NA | TGTGCCAGCAGTGTTGAAGCGGGAGTAGGAGTGGGTGAGCAGTTCTTC | CASSVEAGVGVGEQFF
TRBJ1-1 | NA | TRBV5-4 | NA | TGCGCCAGCAGCCAAGTTCTGGACAGATTGAACACTGAAGCTTTCTTT | CASSQVLDRLNTEAFF
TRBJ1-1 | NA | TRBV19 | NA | TGTGCCAGTAGTATAGAGTACCAAAACACTGAAGCTTTCTTT | CASSIEYQNTEAFF
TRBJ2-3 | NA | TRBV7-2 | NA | TGTGCCAGCAGCTTAGCGCAGTCAGATACGCAGTATTTT | CASSLAQSDTQYF
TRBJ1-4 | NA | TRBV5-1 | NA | TGCGCCAGCAGCCCAGACAGGCCGGTTGACAAACTGTTTTTT | CASSPDRPVDKLFF
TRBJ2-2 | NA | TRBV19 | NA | TGTGCCAGTAGCAATACCCTTGGTTCGTCGGCTTCCGGGGAGCTGTTTTTT | CASSNTLGSSASGELFF
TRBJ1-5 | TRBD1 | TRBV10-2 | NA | TGCGCCAGCAGTGATTATGGACAGGGATTCAAGGGTCCCCAGCATTTT | CASSDYGQGFKGPQHF
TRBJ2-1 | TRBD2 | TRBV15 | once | TGTGCCACCAGACCTAGCGGAGAGAACTACAATGAGCAGTTCTTC | CATRPSGENYNEQFF
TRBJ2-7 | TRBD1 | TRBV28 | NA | TGTGCCAGCAGTTCCAGACAGGGGCTTTACGAGCAGTACTTC | CASSSRQGLYEQYF
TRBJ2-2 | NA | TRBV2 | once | TGTGCCAGCAGGACGGACAGTACTAACACCGGGGAGCTGTTTTTT | CASRTDSTNTGELFF
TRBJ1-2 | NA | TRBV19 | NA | TGTGCCACCACGGGGCGGGGGAACTATGGCTACACCTTC | CATTGRGNYGYTF
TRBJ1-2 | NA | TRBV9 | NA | TGTGCCAGCAGCGGTCGCGGGGCGCCTGGTGCTGGCTACACCTTC | CASSGRGAPGAGYTF
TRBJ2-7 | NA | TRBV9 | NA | TGTGCCAGCAGCGTAGCGGGGCGGCCGATCTACGAGCAGTACTTC | CASSVAGRPIYEQYF
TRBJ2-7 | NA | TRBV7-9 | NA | TGTGCCAGCAGCTCCCTTAGGACCTACGAGCAGTACTTC | CASSSLRTYEQYF
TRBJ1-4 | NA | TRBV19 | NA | TGTGCCAGCCGTAAGACCCAGCTTAATGAAAAACTGTTTTTT | CASRKTQLNEKLFF
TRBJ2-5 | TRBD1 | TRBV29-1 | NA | TGCAGCGTTGCCCAGCAGGGGGCTAAGACCCAGTACTTC | CSVAQQGAKTQYF
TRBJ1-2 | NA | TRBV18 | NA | TGTGCCAGCTCAGCACTGGAGGTAGAGGATGGCTACACCTTC | CASSALEVEDGYTF
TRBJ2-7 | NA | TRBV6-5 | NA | TGTGCCAGCAGTACGAGTCCCTCCCTTCTGTACTTC | CASSTSPSLLYF
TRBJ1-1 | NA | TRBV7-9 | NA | TGTGCCAGCAGCTTAAGCCGAAAGAACACTGAAGCTTTCTTT | CASSLSRKNTEAFF
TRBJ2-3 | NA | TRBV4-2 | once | TGTGCCAGCAGCCAGCTCACCCAGGGGTCCACAGATACGCAGTATTTT | CASSQLTQGSTDTQYF
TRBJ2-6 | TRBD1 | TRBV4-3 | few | TGCGCCAGCAGCCAAGAGGGACAGGGTGGGGCCAACGTCCTGACTTTC | CASSQEGQGGANVLTF
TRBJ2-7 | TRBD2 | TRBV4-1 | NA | TGCGCCAGCAGCCTCCCAATTGATGAAGCGGGAATTGGCCGCTACGAGCAGTACTTC | CASSLPIDEAGIGRYEQYF
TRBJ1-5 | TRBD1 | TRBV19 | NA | TGTGCCACACACAAAATGGGGACAGGGGATGATCAGCCCCAGCATTTT | CATHKMGTGDDQPQHF
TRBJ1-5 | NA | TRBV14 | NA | TGTGCCAGCAGCCAAGGCGCGGGCGGTACCCAGCATTTT | CASSQGAGGTQHF
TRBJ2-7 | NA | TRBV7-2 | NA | TGTGCCAGCAGCTTTGGACAGAACGACGAGCAGTACTTC | CASSFGQNDEQYF
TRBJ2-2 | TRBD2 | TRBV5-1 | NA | TGCGCCAGCAGCTCACTAGCGGGAGATGACGGGGAGCTGTTTTTT | CASSSLAGDDGELFF
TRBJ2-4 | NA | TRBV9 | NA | TGTGCCAGCAGCAGACAGACCCTATACATTCTAGCCAAAAACATTCAGTACTTC | CASSRQTLYILAKNIQYF
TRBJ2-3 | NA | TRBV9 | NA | TGTGCCAGCAGCATTAGCACAGATACGCAGTATTTT | CASSISTDTQYF
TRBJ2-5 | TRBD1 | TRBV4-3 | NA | TGCGCCAGCAGCCAAGATAGCGGACAGGGGGTCAACCAAGAGACCCAGTACTTC | CASSQDSGQGVNQETQYF
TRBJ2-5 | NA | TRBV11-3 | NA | TGTGCCAGCTCCGTAGGGGGAGAAGAGACCCAGTACTTC | CASSVGGEETQYF
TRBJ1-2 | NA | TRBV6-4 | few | TGTGCCAGCCACACAGACAGGCGACTTAACTATGGCTACACCTTC | CASHTDRRLNYGYTF
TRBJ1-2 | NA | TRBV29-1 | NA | TGCAGCGTTGAATCCGGTTCCTATGGCTACACCTTC | CSVESGSYGYTF
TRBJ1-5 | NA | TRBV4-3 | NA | TGCGCCAGCAGCCAAGATTGGGTACGGGATTTGGACACCTTTAATCAGCCCCAGCATTTT | CASSQDWVRDLDTFNQPQHF
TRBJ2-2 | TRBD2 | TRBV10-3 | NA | TGTGCCATCAGTGAGACTAGCGGGAGTGTCAAGGACACCGGGGAGCTGTTTTTT | CAISETSGSVKDTGELFF